This is a list of T cell receptor beta chains from one sample in a study of cytomegalovirus exposure and HLA in healthy donors. Clones were read by immunoSEQ multiplex PCR, and TCRdb kept only the in-frame ones, dropping some. The sample has about 49,000 clones; about 93% are singletons. Sequencing used PBMCs. All receptors come from a young woman in good health and CMV-seropositive. The CDR3 runs from the conserved cysteine through the conserved F or W. The D gene is left open where the match is weak.

d_call: TRBD2
v_call: TRBV5-1
cdr3_aa: CASSSMRGGPVYEQYF

d_call: TRBD2
v_call: TRBV7-2
cdr3_aa: CASSLVGGRVSEQYF

d_call: NA
v_call: TRBV11-2
cdr3_aa: CASTKEVGGAHEQYF

d_call: NA
v_call: TRBV5-1
cdr3_aa: CASSFKETQYF

d_call: TRBD1
v_call: TRBV30
cdr3_aa: CAWSQGQGDRPQHF

d_call: TRBD2
v_call: TRBV6-4
cdr3_aa: CASSDTAGSSTDTQYF

d_call: NA
v_call: TRBV6-1
cdr3_aa: CASGASAYEQYF

d_call: TRBD2
v_call: TRBV19
cdr3_aa: CASSIDLMTSGIEQYF

d_call: TRBD1
v_call: TRBV9
cdr3_aa: CASSGGTADTYEQYF

d_call: NA
v_call: TRBV5-5
cdr3_aa: CASSFRVGGLSSYEQYF

d_call: TRBD1
v_call: TRBV4-2
cdr3_aa: CASSQAAGTGSRGMNTEAFF

d_call: NA
v_call: TRBV10-3
cdr3_aa: CAISDGLRTDTQYF

d_call: TRBD2
v_call: TRBV6-4
cdr3_aa: CASSDGTSGSSYNEQFF

d_call: NA
v_call: TRBV7-2
cdr3_aa: CASSTSWDQGNYGYTF

d_call: TRBD1
v_call: TRBV6-6
cdr3_aa: CASGQGARTEAFF

d_call: NA
v_call: TRBV4-1
cdr3_aa: CASSQVSLTDSSTDTQYF

d_call: NA
v_call: TRBV28
cdr3_aa: CASSLSIRGPNYGYTF

d_call: NA
v_call: TRBV9
cdr3_aa: CASSVDIPADTQYF

d_call: TRBD2
v_call: TRBV30
cdr3_aa: CAWSGLAGNNEQFF

d_call: NA
v_call: TRBV7-9
cdr3_aa: CASGGSDGNTIYF

d_call: TRBD2
v_call: TRBV5-1
cdr3_aa: CASSYLMGSGSRGETQYF

d_call: NA
v_call: TRBV21-1
cdr3_aa: CASRLRQGQNTGELFF

d_call: NA
v_call: TRBV14
cdr3_aa: CASSQAGLTSTDTQYF

d_call: TRBD1
v_call: TRBV14
cdr3_aa: CASNPDRGTEAFF

d_call: NA
v_call: TRBV7-2
cdr3_aa: CASSDGTRDSYEQYF

d_call: NA
v_call: TRBV19
cdr3_aa: CASSNQGGKNIQYF

d_call: TRBD2
v_call: TRBV7-2
cdr3_aa: CASSSLAGSSTGELFF

d_call: TRBD1
v_call: TRBV5-4
cdr3_aa: CASSGGTGEGYTF

d_call: TRBD2
v_call: TRBV27
cdr3_aa: CASSPGTSGFYEQYF

d_call: TRBD2
v_call: TRBV5-6
cdr3_aa: CASSFWPAGVGEQFF

d_call: NA
v_call: TRBV7-2
cdr3_aa: CASSLYTGENTEAFF

d_call: TRBD1
v_call: TRBV28
cdr3_aa: CASSPDRGPYSNQPQHF

d_call: NA
v_call: TRBV6-6
cdr3_aa: CASSYSGGNEQYF

d_call: TRBD2
v_call: TRBV7-2
cdr3_aa: CASSFKAGGPAGTQYF

d_call: NA
v_call: TRBV6-4
cdr3_aa: CASSATRDSSINEQFF

d_call: NA
v_call: TRBV5-6
cdr3_aa: CASSPGSGMSEAFF

d_call: TRBD1
v_call: TRBV19
cdr3_aa: CASKRQGNSPLHF

d_call: NA
v_call: TRBV10-3
cdr3_aa: CAISGTAYEQYF

d_call: TRBD2
v_call: TRBV5-1
cdr3_aa: CASSLSGKATNEQFF

d_call: TRBD1
v_call: TRBV5-4
cdr3_aa: CASAPRDRSSEAFF

d_call: NA
v_call: TRBV28
cdr3_aa: CASRSTPEAFF

d_call: NA
v_call: TRBV7-2
cdr3_aa: CASSLDLTSYNEQFF

d_call: TRBD1
v_call: TRBV7-9
cdr3_aa: CASSSDRGGLSTEAFF

d_call: NA
v_call: TRBV6-6
cdr3_aa: CASSYETGKNTEAFF

d_call: TRBD2
v_call: TRBV15
cdr3_aa: CATSRVGGAFNEQFF

d_call: NA
v_call: TRBV10-2
cdr3_aa: CASSELFGIGGGELFF

d_call: TRBD2
v_call: TRBV5-1
cdr3_aa: CASSLGSGGAYEQYF

d_call: TRBD1
v_call: TRBV2
cdr3_aa: CASSGVRRGQETQYF

d_call: NA
v_call: TRBV11-3
cdr3_aa: CASSLEGGRRSTEAFF